Shown below are 3 T cell receptor beta chains from a single sample sequenced in a study of shared clonotypes between healthy human individuals. This table comes from immunoSEQ multiplex PCR, and its TCRdb copy is limited to in-frame clones, with some not included. This sample has approximately 2.3 million clones, with 85% to 95% found just once. Sequenced sample: naive CD4+ T cells from PBMCs. Subset given: CD45RA+ positively selected. The receptors stem from a young man in good health. Some clones in this sample may be carry-over from other donors' samples.

The rearrangement uses TRBV18 and TRBJ2-1; either TRBD1 or TRBD2 may fit D (5 bases each). V shed 0 bases and J shed 4 bases, with 7 bases lying between them. The germline CDR1 and CDR2 sequences are KGHSH and LQKENI. The CDR3 extends over 14 amino acids. CDR3 sequence (DNA): TGTGCCAGCTCACCACCGGGACCATACAATGAGCAGTTCTTC. The encoded protein is CASSPPGPYNEQFF.

To note about this clone: Different DNA sequences within this sample yield the same CDR3. The genes are TRBV18 and TRBJ2-5; unclear D gene. CDR1 is KGHSH and CDR2 is LQKENI in the germline V gene. The CDR3 contains 14 residues. V lost 3 bases and J lost 2, with 10 bases in between. The CDR3 coding sequence is TGTGCCAGCTCACCCCGCACCGGTCAAGAGACCCAGTACTTC. Its translation is CASSPRTGQETQYF.

The V gene is TRBV19, the J gene TRBJ2-2; weak D call: TRBD2 (6 bases). The CDR3 loop spans 16 amino acids. In germline, CDR1 is LNHDA, CDR2 SQIVND (reference sequence). V lost 3 bases and J lost 6, with 17 bases in between. The CDR3 is CASSIPPDYSPGELFF. As DNA, the CDR3 is TGTGCCAGTAGTATTCCTCCGGACTACTCTCCCGGGGAGCTGTTTTTT.